Each of the 23 T cell receptor beta chains below was sequenced from the same sample in a study of T-cell reconstitution after alpha-beta-depleted transplantation in children. Unique molecular identifiers were used in preparing the TCRbeta library. TCRdb re-called the PCR reads with MiXCR, one entry per CDR3 protein. The data show 550,000 to 800,000 distinct CDR3 sequences, 13% seen once. Sequenced here: PBMCs, sampled before TCRalphabeta/CD19-depleted stem cell transplant. These receptors all stem from a girl aged 2-9 years with congenital amegakaryocytic thrombocytopenia, due to receive a stem cell transplant.

At least ten counts were recorded for this clonotype. The chain links TRBV6-5 to TRBJ2-7, with TRBD2 matching 8 bases. The germline V gene has CDR1 MNHEY and CDR2 SVGAGI. The V and J ends lost 0 bases and 0 bases, in that order; junction bases with no gene match: 4. CDR3 length: 16 residues. The CDR3 protein is CASSYSAGASSYEQYF. CDR3 DNA sequence: TGTGCCAGCAGTTACTCAGCGGGAGCCAGCTCCTACGAGCAGTACTTC.

Many counts were recorded for this clonotype. The chain carries TRBV5-5 and TRBJ1-1; D not resolved. CDR3 length: 13 amino acids. V shed 1 base and J shed 5 bases, with 9 bases lying between them. Germline values: CDR1 SGHKS, CDR2 YYEKEE (reference sequence). CDR3 bases: TGTGCCAGCAGCTTGTCAGGCAGGACTGAAGCTTTCTTT. As protein: CASSLSGRTEAFF.

This clonotype was picked up many times. The gene calls are TRBV29-1 and TRBJ2-3; D might be TRBD1 or TRBD2, each matching 5 bases. The CDR3 totals 18 residues. Germline V gives CDR1 SQVTM, CDR2 ANQGSEA. Trimming shortened V by 2 bases and J by 0 bases, and 21 bases separated the two germline ends. The CDR3 DNA follows: TGCAGCGTTGAAAATTTTTGGGGGACGGAGACTAGCACAGATACGCAGTATTTT. It codes for CSVENFWGTETSTDTQYF.

The chain links TRBV20-1 to TRBJ1-5, with 11 bases aligning to TRBD1. This CDR3 is built from 18 residues. Germline assignment: CDR1 DFQATT and CDR2 SNEGSKA (reference sequence). Germline trimming cut 6 bases from V and 4 bases from J; bases unmatched to any gene: 17. The CDR3 bases are TGCAGTGCCCCCGGGACAGGGGGTGCCCCGGTGCCTAATCAGCCCCAGCATTTT. Its protein is CSAPGTGGAPVPNQPQHF.

The J gene is TRBJ1-5, the V gene TRBV24-1; D possibly corresponds to TRBD1 (6 bases). Trimming took off 4 bases at V and 7 bases at J, with 10 bases between the two ends. Looked up from germline, CDR1 is KGHDR and CDR2 is SFDVKD. There are 13 residues in the CDR3. The CDR3 sequence is CATSDQQGQPQHF. The DNA of the CDR3 is TGTGCCACCAGTGACCAACAGGGCCAGCCCCAGCATTTT.

In its sample, this clonotype was seen a few times. CDR3 residues: CSARGTRSYEQYF. The CDR3 DNA follows: TGCAGTGCTAGAGGGACACGGTCCTACGAGCAGTACTTC. The chain employs TRBV20-1 and TRBJ2-7; D might be TRBD1 (5 bases). CDR1 is DFQATT and CDR2 is SNEGSKA in the germline V gene (reference sequence). Trimming removed 1 base at V and 1 base at J, with 8 bases between. CDR3 size: 13 residues.

This sequence joins TRBV3-1 and TRBJ2-6; D is tentatively TRBD1 or TRBD2 (7 bases each). V was clipped by 0 bases and J by 0 bases, with 15 bases between them. The CDR3 is made up of 19 amino acids. Germline CDR1 LGHDT, CDR2 YNNKEL (reference sequence). The CDR3 coding sequence is TGTGCCAGCAGCCAAGAGGGAGGGGGCGATAGCTCTGGGGCCAACGTCCTGACTTTC. Translating it yields CASSQEGGGDSSGANVLTF.

A few counts support this clonotype. The rearrangement links TRBV25-1 to TRBJ1-2; D might be TRBD1 (5 bases). This CDR3 region has 15 residues. V lost 7 bases and J lost 4, with 19 bases in between. The germline V gene has CDR1 MGHDK and CDR2 SYGVNS. The CDR3 sequence is CASTSRTGETYGYTF. DNA of the CDR3: TGTGCCAGCACTTCTCGTACAGGCGAAACCTATGGCTACACCTTC.

There are many counts of this clonotype. This chain uses TRBV15 with TRBJ1-6; D uncertain. Trimming removed 0 bases from V and 5 bases from J, with 8 bases in between. This CDR3 comprises 15 residues. CDR1 LNHNV and CDR2 YYDKDF come from the germline V gene (reference sequence). CDR3 protein: CATSRDRGDNSPLHF. In DNA form, the CDR3 reads TGTGCCACCAGCAGAGATCGTGGGGATAATTCACCCCTCCACTTT.

This clonotype was found a few times. This chain links TRBV6-1 with TRBJ2-3; 9 bases map to TRBD2. This CDR3 is 14 amino acids long. The V gene end was trimmed by 7 bases and the J gene end by 5 bases; junction bases not matched to a gene: 7. CDR1 is MNHNS and CDR2 is SASEGT in the germline V gene. The CDR3 region is CASTPGSGRDTQYF. The CDR3 DNA is TGTGCCAGCACCCCGGGTAGCGGGAGAGATACGCAGTATTTT.

This sequence joins TRBV27 and TRBJ2-1; 9 bases line up with TRBD2. With 5 bases clipped from V and 8 bases from J, the junction kept 10 bases outside the gene matches. The CDR3 is 15 amino acids. CDR1 is MNHEY and CDR2 is SMNVEV in the germline V gene (reference sequence). The CDR3 region has the DNA TGTGCCAGCAGTCCCGGAGTAGCGGGAGTGCATGAGCAGTTCTTC. Its translation: CASSPGVAGVHEQFF.

Concerning this clonotype itself: It may be a read error: a sequence one base away is much more abundant. The chain links TRBV12-3 or TRBV12-4 to TRBJ2-3; D gene unclear. The V and J ends lost 6 bases and 2 bases respectively, with 12 bases between them. CDR3 length: 14 residues. CDR3 sequence (DNA): TGTGCCAGCAGGCACCTTTCATTCACAGATACGCAGTATTTT. Its translation: CASRHLSFTDTQYF.

This clonotype was observed a handful of times. The chain employs TRBV28 and TRBJ2-1; 8 nucleotides match TRBD2. There are 15 residues in the CDR3. The germline gives CDR1 MDHEN, CDR2 SYDVKM. V lost 4 bases, J lost 10 bases, and 12 bases stayed unmatched. The CDR3 DNA reads TGTGCCAGCAGTTGGATGCTAGCGGGCGGGTTGGAGCAGTTCTTC. It yields the protein CASSWMLAGGLEQFF.

The chain employs TRBV6-5 and TRBJ2-5; D may be TRBD2 (5 bases). The germline CDR1 and CDR2 sequences are MNHEY and SVGAGI. V was shortened by 0 bases and J by 0 bases, with 14 bases between the two germline ends. This CDR3 is built from 17 residues. CDR3 residues: CASSYSIEGRHQETQYF. The CDR3 nucleotides read TGTGCCAGCAGTTACTCGATCGAGGGCAGGCACCAAGAGACCCAGTACTTC.

This clonotype showed up many times. J is TRBJ1-1 and V is TRBV5-4, with 7 bases that match TRBD1. The trim removed 6 bases at V and 4 bases at J, leaving 9 bases unmatched. This CDR3 has 14 residues. CDR1 and CDR2 (germline): SGHNT, YYREEE (reference sequence). CDR3 coding DNA: TGTGCCAGCACCCGTTCGACAGGGATCACTGAAGCTTTCTTT. It codes for CASTRSTGITEAFF.

This clonotype was counted a few times. The gene calls are TRBV15 and TRBJ1-1; no reliable D call. V lost 5 bases to trimming and J lost 7 bases, with 23 bases between them. The CDR3 runs to 16 residues. CDR1 is LNHNV and CDR2 is YYDKDF in the germline V gene (reference sequence). The CDR3 DNA sequence: TGTGCCACCAGCGCGCAACGGGTTGGTTTGGGTGATGAAGCTTTCTTT. Protein sequence: CATSAQRVGLGDEAFF.

In its sample, this clonotype was seen once. The chain is built from TRBV29-1 and TRBJ1-2; perhaps TRBD1 as D (6 bases). CDR3 length equals 13 residues. V was cut by 4 bases and J by 5 bases, with 14 bases left in between. Germline V gene sequence: CDR1 SQVTM, CDR2 ANQGSEA. The CDR3 bases are TGCAGCGTTGCAGGGGCCGGAGATTATGGCTACACCTTC. This sequence encodes CSVAGAGDYGYTF.

The genes are TRBV5-1 and TRBJ2-2; 8 nucleotides agree with TRBD1. V shed 0 bases and J 6 bases; nucleotides not matched to a gene: 4. CDR3 size: 15 residues. Germline CDR1 is SGHRS and CDR2 is YFSETQ. CDR3 protein: CASSLATGVAGELFF. The CDR3 DNA sequence: TGCGCCAGCAGCTTGGCGACAGGGGTTGCCGGGGAGCTGTTTTTT.

A remark on this clonotype: A much larger clone differs by one base, so this may be a read error. The V gene is TRBV28, the J gene TRBJ2-5; D gene unclear. The CDR3 sequence is 12 residues long. Germline V gives CDR1 MDHEN, CDR2 SYDVKM. The CDR3 here is CASSFRMETLYF. In nucleotides, the CDR3 is TGTGCCAGCAGTTTCCGTATGGAGACCCTGTACTTC.

In this sample, this clonotype turned up a few times. This chain uses TRBV7-2 with TRBJ1-1, with 8 bases fitting TRBD1. The CDR3 sequence is 14 residues long. With V trimmed by 1 base and J by 6 bases, 4 bases remained unmatched. Germline V gene lookup returns CDR1 SGHTA and CDR2 FQGNSA. The CDR3 DNA sequence: TGTGCCAGCAGCTTAGACAGGGGGAGGCCTGAAGCTTTCTTT. Its translation: CASSLDRGRPEAFF.

This clonotype was seen ten or more times. This chain connects TRBV20-1 to TRBJ1-2; D is undetermined. Germline CDR1 is DFQATT and CDR2 is SNEGSKA (reference sequence). V was shortened by 6 bases and J by 3 bases, with 8 bases between the two germline ends. The CDR3 contains 11 residues. The CDR3 DNA is TGCAGTGCCCATCGCGACTATGGCTACACCTTC. Translated, it gives CSAHRDYGYTF.

This clonotype was found a few times. This chain uses TRBV5-1 with TRBJ2-5, with a possible D match to TRBD2 (5 bases). The CDR3 is made up of 15 amino acids. The germline V and J ends were trimmed by 4 bases and 2 bases, with 15 bases remaining between them. Germline V CDR1 and CDR2: SGHRS, YFSETQ. The CDR3 bases are TGCGCCAGCAGCCGTTCCAGCGGCGGGCAAGAGACCCAGTACTTC. Translated, it gives CASSRSSGGQETQYF.

V gene TRBV18 combines with J gene TRBJ2-3; D is uncertain. V lost 0 bases and J 4 bases, leaving 14 bases between the germline ends. The V gene's germline CDR1 is KGHSH and CDR2 LQKENI. This CDR3 has 16 amino acids. The CDR3 loop is CASSPPAIRRADTQYF. The DNA of the CDR3 is TGTGCCAGCTCACCACCAGCGATTAGGCGCGCAGATACGCAGTATTTT.